The present entry profiles one TCR beta chain with its context. What it binds is unknown. The data derive from a study of CD4+ T cells in melanoma. General study findings and limits: Diverse differentiation states were reported for melanoma neoantigen-specific CD4+ T cells. A reported correlation linked neoantigen-specific CD4+ T cells to CD8+, macrophage and B cell function.

The CDR3 spans 12 residues. CDR1 and CDR2 from the germline V gene are LGHNA and YNFKEQ. Trimming took 5 bases from V and 5 from J, leaving 10 bases between them. The assay was immunoSEQ multiplex PCR, and TCRdb's table has in-frame clones only and misses some. The repertoire consists of 9,900 or so clones, with more than 65% occurring once and the leading ten covering roughly a fifth. This TCR came from a human donor with melanoma. V is TRBV4-2 and J is TRBJ2-7; D is undetermined. Sequenced sample: peripheral blood. The CDR3 nucleotides read TGTGCCAGCAGCTTACCTGGGAACGAGCAGTACTTC. This codes for CASSLPGNEQYF.